These 4 T cell receptor beta chains were all obtained from the same sample, sequenced in a study of blood T cell repertoires in COVID-19. The data were produced by immunoSEQ multiplex PCR, yet TCRdb's version contains in-frame clones alone and is incomplete. This sample has about 280,000 clones; 86% occur once, and the top ten carry about 8.7%. The specimen sequenced was peripheral blood. Receptor source: a man aged 40-55 years with active or convalescent COVID-19.

The rearrangement joins TRBV5-1 to TRBJ2-3; D possibly corresponds to TRBD1 (6 bases). The germline gives CDR1 SGHRS, CDR2 YFSETQ. The CDR3 extends over 15 amino acids. V lost 2 bases and J 0 bases, leaving 10 bases between the germline ends. The CDR3, as DNA: TGCGCCAGCAGCTTACAGGGTCACAGCACAGATACGCAGTATTTT. Translation: CASSLQGHSTDTQYF.

The rearrangement joins TRBV28 to TRBJ2-7; a possible D gene is TRBD1 (5 bases). Trimming removed 6 bases from V and 2 bases from J, with 17 bases in between. CDR3 size: 15 residues. The germline gives CDR1 MDHEN, CDR2 SYDVKM. This chain's CDR3 is CASRPSDRLPYEQYF. CDR3 bases: TGTGCCAGCAGACCATCCGACAGATTACCCTACGAGCAGTACTTC.

V gene TRBV7-2 combines with J gene TRBJ1-5; D possibly corresponds to TRBD1 (6 bases). Trimming took 5 bases from V and 2 from J, leaving 16 bases between them. The CDR3 length is 16 residues. Germline V CDR1 and CDR2: SGHTA, FQGNSA. CDR3 sequence: CASSPNTGKRNQPQHF. CDR3 sequence (DNA): TGTGCCAGCAGCCCCAACACAGGGAAACGCAATCAGCCCCAGCATTTT.

The table lists this clone with a count of one. The chain carries TRBV19 and TRBJ1-3, with TRBD1 as a possible D gene (6 bases). From germline, CDR1 is LNHDA and CDR2 SQIVND (reference sequence). The germline V and J ends were trimmed by 7 bases and 3 bases, with 16 bases remaining between them. This CDR3 has 15 residues. This chain's CDR3 is CASTPTGDLGNTIYF. CDR3 sequence (DNA): TGTGCCAGTACCCCGACAGGAGATCTTGGAAACACCATATATTTT.